The 31 T cell receptor beta chains reported below all come from one sample, sequenced in a study of blood T cell repertoires in COVID-19. Profiled with immunoSEQ multiplex PCR; TCRdb holds only in-frame clones, not every one. The sample carries 68,000 or so clones, approximately 79% recorded once. The source material was peripheral blood. The receptors stem from a human donor in a cohort sampled during active COVID-19.

V and J are TRBV30 and TRBJ2-7; 8 bases are shared with TRBD2. Per the germline V gene, CDR1 is GTSNPN and CDR2 is SVGIG (reference sequence). V shed 5 bases, J shed 2 bases, and the junction held 8 bases outside the gene matches. The CDR3 consists of 14 residues. In nucleotides, the CDR3 is TGTGCCTGGGGTTATGGCGGGAGGCCCTACGAGCAGTACTTC. Amino acid sequence: CAWGYGGRPYEQYF.

J is TRBJ2-7 and V is TRBV5-4; 9 bases are shared with TRBD1. The CDR3 is 14 amino acids. The J segment lost 7 bases and the V segment lost 4 bases, leaving 9 bases of the junction unmatched. CDR1 and CDR2 from the germline V gene are SGHNT and YYREEE (reference sequence). The DNA of the CDR3 is TGTGCCAGCAGCCGATTTACAGGGGGCAGGGAGCAGTACTTC. Its protein is CASSRFTGGREQYF.

The chain is built from TRBV29-1 and TRBJ2-3; the match to TRBD1 covers 8 bases. V lost 6 bases and J lost 2; bases outside the gene matches: 7. Germline V gene sequence: CDR1 SQVTM, CDR2 ANQGSEA. This CDR3 region has 14 residues. The CDR3: CSVGTGGHTDTQYF. The CDR3 nucleotides read TGCAGCGTCGGGACAGGAGGGCACACAGATACGCAGTATTTT.

This chain joins TRBV28 and TRBJ1-2, with TRBD1 as a possible D gene (5 bases). The CDR3 loop spans 16 amino acids. CDR1 and CDR2 (germline): MDHEN, SYDVKM. Trimming pared 4 bases from V and 1 base from J, leaving 16 bases between. Written as DNA, the CDR3 is TGTGCCAGCAGTTCCCTCCTCCGGGGGGGTAACTATGGCTACACCTTC. Amino acid sequence: CASSSLLRGGNYGYTF.

This clone was detected a few times. The V gene is TRBV7-2, the J gene TRBJ1-3; a weak D match, TRBD1 (6 bases). Looked up from germline, CDR1 is SGHTA and CDR2 is FQGNSA. The CDR3 consists of 15 residues. V was shortened by 3 bases and J by 4 bases, with 13 bases between the two germline ends. CDR3 region: CASSFRAGDGNTIYF. The CDR3 region has the DNA TGTGCCAGCAGCTTTAGAGCAGGGGACGGAAACACCATATATTTT.

This clone was observed a few times. This sample includes further DNA sequences coding for the same CDR3. The CDR3 region has the DNA TGTGCCAGCAGCCAAGATAGGACTAGCGGACTGTACAATGAGCAGTTCTTC. Protein: CASSQDRTSGLYNEQFF. The genes are TRBV3-1 (or the pseudogene TRBV3-2) and TRBJ2-1; 10 bases are a match to TRBD2. The J segment lost 4 bases and the V segment lost 0 bases, leaving 6 bases of the junction unmatched. CDR1 and CDR2 (germline): LGHDT, YNNKEL (reference sequence). This CDR3 is 17 amino acids long.

V gene TRBV18 combines with J gene TRBJ1-4; possibly TRBD1 for D (6 bases). The CDR3 has 13 residues. The V end was cut by 4 bases, the J end by 3 bases, with 6 bases between. CDR1 is KGHSH, CDR2 LQKENI, per germline. The CDR3 loop is CASSQGANEKLFF. DNA for the CDR3: TGTGCCAGCTCACAGGGGGCTAATGAAAAACTGTTTTTT.

By sample fraction, this clone is medium-sized (0.01 to 0.1%). The chain carries TRBV6-2 or TRBV6-3 and TRBJ1-3; D possibly corresponds to TRBD1 (6 bases). The CDR3 totals 14 residues. V lost 5 bases and J lost 3, with 11 bases in between. The germline V gene has CDR1 MNHEY and CDR2 SVGEGT. Here the CDR3 reads CASSPTGRGNTIYF. Here the CDR3 DNA reads TGTGCCAGCAGTCCGACAGGACGTGGAAACACCATATATTTT.

This clone was detected only once. The rearrangement joins TRBV7-2 to TRBJ2-3; the match to TRBD2 covers 11 bases. This CDR3 region has 14 residues. After removal of 3 bases from V and 9 bases from J, the junction contained 5 bases not matched to a gene. Germline CDR1 and CDR2: SGHTA and FQGNSA. The CDR3 DNA reads TGTGCCAGCAGCTTGAGTTGGACTAGCGGGACGCAGTATTTT. Its translation is CASSLSWTSGTQYF.

This clone was seen only a few times. The chain joins TRBV7-9 to TRBJ2-1; D may be TRBD2 (6 bases). The CDR3 has 15 residues. With 2 bases removed from V and 3 bases from J, the gap between germline ends came to 11 bases. Germline assignment: CDR1 SEHNR and CDR2 FQNEAQ (reference sequence). CDR3: CASSLKGTHYNEQFF. The CDR3 nucleotides are TGTGCCAGCAGCTTAAAGGGGACTCACTACAATGAGCAGTTCTTC.

In its sample, this clone was seen a few times. In nucleotides, the CDR3 is TGTGCCAGCAGGACCTCTCTGGGACTCTCTAGCACAGATACGCAGTATTTT. It specifies CASRTSLGLSSTDTQYF. The chain carries TRBV21-1 and TRBJ2-3; whether TRBD2, the table's D call, matches the DNA was not checked. TRBV21-1 is labeled a pseudogene. CDR3 length: 17 amino acids.

The V and J genes are TRBV3-1 (or the pseudogene TRBV3-2) and TRBJ2-1; TRBD2 agrees at 14 bases. The V segment lost 3 bases and the J segment 7 bases; nucleotides outside the gene matches: 8. CDR3 length: 17 amino acids. Germline loops: CDR1 LGHDT, CDR2 YNNKEL (reference sequence). The CDR3 reads CASSHPGTSGSRNEQFF. In nucleotides, the CDR3 is TGTGCCAGCAGCCATCCCGGGACTAGCGGGAGTAGGAATGAGCAGTTCTTC.

This rearrangement joins TRBV18 to TRBJ2-3; TRBD2 matches 7 bases. The CDR3 has 14 residues. Trimming cost V 3 bases and J 5 bases; bases outside gene matches: 5. Germline lookup yields CDR1 KGHSH and CDR2 LQKENI. The CDR3 sequence: CASSPGTTRDTQYF. Written as DNA, the CDR3 is TGTGCCAGCTCACCCGGGACTACCAGAGATACGCAGTATTTT.

This chain links TRBV7-6 with TRBJ1-2, with TRBD1 identical over 11 bases. This CDR3 is 14 amino acids long. Germline values: CDR1 SGHVS, CDR2 FNYEAQ. V was clipped by 6 bases and J by 4 bases; unmatched bases: 4. The CDR3 loop is CASSTGTGGYGYTF. The CDR3 nucleotides read TGTGCCAGCAGTACTGGGACAGGGGGCTATGGCTACACCTTC. Full variable domain (missing parts from reference TRBV7-6 and TRBJ1-2): GAGVSQSPRYKVTKRGQDVALRCDPISGHVSLYWYRQALGQGPEFLTYFNYEAQQDKSGLPNDRFSAERPEGSISTLTIQRTEQRDSAMYRCASSTGTGGYGYTFGSGTRLTVV.

This chain uses TRBV27 with TRBJ2-3, with D maybe TRBD1 (6 bases). V dropped 5 bases and J dropped 6 bases, with 21 bases sitting between them. The CDR3 extends over 16 amino acids. Germline lookup yields CDR1 MNHEY and CDR2 SMNVEV (reference sequence). The CDR3 DNA reads TGTGCCAGCAGTACCCGACAGGCACGCACATTGGATACGCAGTATTTT. Protein sequence: CASSTRQARTLDTQYF.

V is TRBV7-6 and J is TRBJ2-7, with 15 nucleotides matching TRBD2. The germline V gene encodes CDR1 SGHVS and CDR2 FNYEAQ. The trim removed 1 base at V and 3 bases at J, leaving 4 bases unmatched. The CDR3 contains 17 residues. CDR3 amino acids: CASSLGTSGREIYEQYF. As DNA, the CDR3 is TGTGCCAGCAGCTTAGGGACTAGCGGGAGGGAGATCTACGAGCAGTACTTC.

The chain couples TRBV10-2 to TRBJ2-3; D ambiguous. Germline loops: CDR1 WSHSY, CDR2 SAAADI. Trimming took 6 bases from V and 1 from J, leaving 14 bases between them. The CDR3 has 15 amino acids. CDR3 sequence reads: CASRPGQSGTDTQYF. The CDR3 DNA reads as TGCGCCAGCAGGCCAGGCCAATCTGGCACAGATACGCAGTATTTT.

The V gene is TRBV11-2, the J gene TRBJ1-1; D perhaps matches TRBD1 (6 bases). Germline V lookup: CDR1 SGHAT, CDR2 FQNNGV. V lost 3 bases and J 8 bases, leaving 10 bases between the germline ends. This CDR3 region has 12 residues. The DNA of the CDR3 is TGTGCCAGCAGCTTTTCGGGACACGAAGCTTTCTTT. Its protein product is CASSFSGHEAFF.

V and J are TRBV21-1 and TRBJ2-5; no DNA check was done on the table's D call, TRBD1. TRBV21-1 is flagged as a pseudogene. The CDR3 loop spans 16 amino acids. The CDR3 nucleotides read TGTGCCAGCAGCAAATGGGGGACAGGGCACCAAGAGACCCAGTACTTC. Amino acids: CASSKWGTGHQETQYF.

J is TRBJ1-1 and V is TRBV7-8; D may be TRBD1 (5 bases). Germline CDR1 is SGHVS and CDR2 is FQNEAQ. Trimming pared 0 bases from V and 4 bases from J, leaving 6 bases between. This CDR3 spans 13 amino acids. The CDR3: CASSLAGVTEAFF. In DNA form, the CDR3 reads TGTGCCAGCAGCTTAGCAGGGGTCACTGAAGCTTTCTTT.

This chain uses TRBV11-3 with TRBJ1-2; D might be TRBD1 (6 bases). The germline V gene has CDR1 SGHNT and CDR2 YENEEA. Between the trimmed V and J ends, which lost 5 bases and 4 bases, there was a span of 17 bases. This CDR3 is 15 amino acids long. Here the CDR3 reads CASSANPQGSYGYTF. For the CDR3, the DNA is TGTGCCAGCAGCGCAAACCCTCAGGGGAGCTATGGCTACACCTTC.

The chain couples TRBV27 to TRBJ1-6, with TRBD1 identical over 11 bases. The V gene's germline CDR1 is MNHEY and CDR2 SMNVEV (reference sequence). The CDR3 contains 19 residues. With 2 bases clipped from V and 1 base from J, the junction kept 7 bases outside the gene matches. The CDR3: CASSLIGQGAGSYNSPLHF. Written as DNA, the CDR3 is TGTGCCAGCAGTTTAATAGGACAGGGGGCCGGGTCCTATAATTCACCCCTCCACTTT.

The chain uses TRBV10-3 and TRBJ1-1; 7 bases line up with TRBD1. Germline values: CDR1 ENHRY, CDR2 SYGVKD. The CDR3 has 16 amino acids. Trimming at V came to 3 bases and at J to 4 bases, leaving 11 bases not matched to a gene. This chain's CDR3 is CAISDRPDRLGTEAFF. For the CDR3, the DNA is TGTGCCATCAGTGATAGGCCGGACAGGTTGGGCACTGAAGCTTTCTTT.

The chain has TRBV19 and TRBJ2-2; 8 bases map to TRBD1. This CDR3 comprises 14 residues. With V trimmed by 3 bases and J by 7 bases, 4 bases remained unmatched. Germline loops: CDR1 LNHDA, CDR2 SQIVND (reference sequence). The CDR3 bases are TGTGCCAGTAGTATCTCGGGGACAGGCGGGGAGCTGTTTTTT. Amino acids: CASSISGTGGELFF.

The chain joins TRBV16 to TRBJ1-5, with D possibly TRBD1 on 6 matching bases. The CDR3 contains 15 residues. V was shortened by 4 bases and J by 3 bases, with 13 bases between the two germline ends. Germline V gene lookup returns CDR1 KGHSY and CDR2 FQNENV. The DNA of the CDR3 is TGTGCCAGCAGCCCTAAGACAGGATACAATCAGCCCCAGCATTTT. Translating it yields CASSPKTGYNQPQHF.

This chain joins TRBV15 and TRBJ2-3, with TRBD2 identical over 13 bases. The CDR3 consists of 19 residues. In germline, CDR1 is LNHNV, CDR2 YYDKDF (reference sequence). Losses at the gene ends were 5 bases for V and 2 bases for J; bases not matched to a gene: 13. Here the CDR3 DNA reads TGTGCCACCAGCGGAGGGACTAGCGGGACGAACGGGGCCACAGATACGCAGTATTTT. Translating gives CATSGGTSGTNGATDTQYF.

This chain connects TRBV12-5 to TRBJ2-5; TRBD2 agrees at 14 bases. This CDR3 has 16 residues. Germline values: CDR1 LGHNT, CDR2 FRNRAP. J gave up 5 bases and V 6 bases, and 8 bases lay outside the gene matches. This chain's CDR3 is CASGLGLAGGLETQYF. Here the CDR3 DNA reads TGTGCTAGTGGCTTAGGACTAGCGGGAGGTTTGGAGACCCAGTACTTC.

V is TRBV12-3 or TRBV12-4 and J is TRBJ1-5, with a tentative D call TRBD1 (5 bases). The germline V and J ends were trimmed by 5 bases and 2 bases, with 7 bases remaining between them. The CDR3 loop spans 13 amino acids. CDR3: CASSNRRNQPQHF. CDR3 DNA: TGTGCCAGCAGTAACAGGCGCAATCAGCCCCAGCATTTT.

The chain carries TRBV29-1 and TRBJ1-1; D ambiguous. Trimming removed 2 bases from V and 6 bases from J, with 19 bases in between. The CDR3 spans 15 residues. Germline lookup yields CDR1 SQVTM and CDR2 ANQGSEA. The CDR3 sequence is CSVETGMRIAAEAFF. The CDR3, as DNA: TGCAGCGTTGAAACGGGAATGAGGATAGCAGCTGAAGCTTTCTTT. The complete variable domain, with remaining parts taken from reference TRBV29-1 and TRBJ1-1, reads SAVISQKPSRDICQRGTSLTIQCQVDSQVTMMFWYRQQPGQSLTLIATANQGSEATYESGFVIDKFPISRPNLTFSTLTVSNMSPEDSSIYLCSVETGMRIAAEAFFGQGTRLTVV.

The chain carries TRBV4-3 and TRBJ2-3, with D tentatively TRBD1 (7 bases). Germline CDR1 is LGHNA and CDR2 is YSLEER. This CDR3 comprises 21 residues. The V gene lost 0 bases and the J gene lost 4 bases, with 29 bases spanning the gap. This CDR3 reads CASSQDFRGEALPLSADTQYF. The DNA for the CDR3 is TGCGCCAGCAGCCAAGATTTCAGGGGGGAGGCTCTACCCCTTAGCGCAGATACGCAGTATTTT.

This rearrangement joins TRBV27 to TRBJ2-7, with 9 nucleotides matching TRBD1. The CDR3 consists of 14 residues. V lost 8 bases, J lost 1 base, and 6 bases stayed unmatched. Germline V gene lookup returns CDR1 MNHEY and CDR2 SMNVEV (reference sequence). CDR3 DNA sequence: TGTGCCAGCGCACGACAGGGGGGATCCTACGAGCAGTACTTC. This translates into CASARQGGSYEQYF.